Listed here are 32 T cell receptor beta chains from one sample, sequenced in a study of cytomegalovirus exposure and HLA in healthy donors. PCR used 60 Vbeta primers and 13 Jbeta primers. TCRdb's copy holds only in-frame clones and misses some; the assay was immunoSEQ multiplex PCR. The profile shows 95,000 to 150,000 clones, around four fifths of them singletons. The sequenced sample was PBMCs. All receptors derive from a woman between 40 and 50 years old in good health and CMV-seropositive.

The chain links TRBV7-2 to TRBJ1-1; 7 nucleotides align to TRBD1. Germline CDR1 SGHTA, CDR2 FQGNSA. The V and J ends lost 5 bases and 5 bases, in that order; junction bases with no gene match: 8. The CDR3 length is 14 residues. This CDR3 reads CASSATQGDTEAFF. The CDR3 DNA follows: TGTGCCAGCAGCGCGACGCAGGGGGATACTGAAGCTTTCTTT.

The chain employs TRBV5-8 and TRBJ1-5, with 8 bases identical to TRBD1. The CDR3 is 15 amino acids. V lost 4 bases and J lost 2; bases outside the gene matches: 5. Germline V gene sequence: CDR1 SGHTS, CDR2 YDEGEE. The CDR3 nucleotides read TGTGCCAGCAGCCAACAGGGGGAGGGCAATCAGCCCCAGCATTTT. As protein: CASSQQGEGNQPQHF.

The CDR3 here is CASSPDRVPNEQFF. As DNA, the CDR3 is TGTGCCAGCAGCCCCGACAGGGTACCCAATGAGCAGTTCTTC. V and J are TRBV9 and TRBJ2-1, with 7 bases identical to TRBD1. The CDR3 sequence is 14 residues long. Germline CDR1 SGDLS, CDR2 YYNGEE. V lost 4 bases to trimming and J lost 6 bases; unmatched junction nucleotides: 7.

The rearrangement links TRBV30 to TRBJ1-6; possibly TRBD1 for D (5 bases). The CDR3 is 13 amino acids. CDR1 and CDR2 from the germline V gene are GTSNPN and SVGIG (reference sequence). Trimming cost V 3 bases and J 8 bases, with 11 bases left between them. The CDR3 is CAWSQARDSPLHF. The CDR3, as DNA: TGTGCCTGGAGCCAAGCCAGGGATTCACCCCTCCACTTT. The whole variable domain, filled in from reference TRBV30 and TRBJ1-6, reads SQTIHQWPATLVQPVGSPLSLECTVEGTSNPNLYWYRQAAGRGLQLLFYSVGIGQISSEVPQNLSASRPQDRQFILSSKKLLLSDSGFYLCAWSQARDSPLHFGNGTRLTVT.

The genes are TRBV2 and TRBJ2-1, with 11 bases that match TRBD2. The CDR3 has 15 amino acids. The V and J ends lost 6 bases and 5 bases, in that order; junction bases with no gene match: 6. CDR1 and CDR2 (germline): SNHLY, FYNNEI. Written as DNA, the CDR3 is TGTGCCAGCAGAAGGACTAGCGGGCTCCACAATGAGCAGTTCTTC. As protein: CASRRTSGLHNEQFF.

V is TRBV6-6 and J is TRBJ1-1, with D possibly matching TRBD1 (5 bases). This CDR3 is 13 amino acids long. Germline V gives CDR1 MNHNY, CDR2 SVGAGI (reference sequence). The V end lost 9 bases, the J end lost 0 bases, and 11 bases lay between the germline ends. Here the CDR3 DNA reads TGTGCCAGTAGACAGAACATGAACACTGAAGCTTTCTTT. This translates into CASRQNMNTEAFF.

The chain is built from TRBV27 and TRBJ2-3, with 11 bases fitting TRBD2. CDR3 length equals 14 residues. V lost 8 bases and J lost 3; bases outside the gene matches: 4. CDR1 is MNHEY and CDR2 is SMNVEV in the germline V gene (reference sequence). The CDR3 sequence: CASGTSGRTDTQYF. The CDR3 DNA follows: TGTGCCAGCGGAACTAGCGGGAGAACAGATACGCAGTATTTT.

This clone was counted only a few times. V and J are TRBV27 and TRBJ2-1, with 7 bases aligning to TRBD2. The V gene's germline CDR1 is MNHEY and CDR2 SMNVEV (reference sequence). The CDR3 has 16 amino acids. The J segment lost 5 bases and the V segment lost 3 bases, leaving 10 bases of the junction unmatched. The CDR3 sequence is CASSFTSARRNNEQFF. CDR3 sequence (DNA): TGTGCCAGCAGTTTCACTAGCGCGAGAAGAAACAATGAGCAGTTCTTC.

The gene calls are TRBV27 and TRBJ2-7; 10 bases align to TRBD2. Germline trimming cut 3 bases from V and 6 bases from J; bases unmatched to any gene: 5. This CDR3 spans 14 amino acids. Germline V CDR1 and CDR2: MNHEY, SMNVEV (reference sequence). The CDR3 bases are TGTGCCAGCAGTTTGAGCGGGAGGGCCGGCGAGCAGTACTTC. Its protein is CASSLSGRAGEQYF.

The genes are TRBV19 and TRBJ2-7, with D tentatively TRBD1 (5 bases). V was shortened by 3 bases and J by 3 bases, with 15 bases between the two germline ends. Germline assignment: CDR1 LNHDA and CDR2 SQIVND (reference sequence). CDR3 length equals 15 residues. In DNA form, the CDR3 reads TGTGCCAGTAGTATTCGGTCGGCAGGGATCTACGAGCAGTACTTC. Protein sequence: CASSIRSAGIYEQYF.

For this clone: The same CDR3 can be traced to other DNA sequences in this sample. The rearrangement links TRBV29-1 to TRBJ2-5; TRBD2 matches at 10 bases. TRBJ2-7 matches the DNA end more closely, so the J call is doubtful. The germline V gene has CDR1 SQVTM and CDR2 ANQGSEA. The CDR3 is made up of 13 amino acids. CDR3 loop: CSVVGTSVYEQYF. The CDR3 DNA reads as TGCAGCGTTGTCGGGACTAGCGTGTACGAGCAGTACTTC.

This clone was found a few times. The chain is built from TRBV11-3 and TRBJ2-1; maybe TRBD1 (6 bases). Germline CDR1 and CDR2: SGHNT and YENEEA. The CDR3 runs 11 residues. V lost 4 bases, J lost 10 bases, and 8 bases lay in between. The CDR3: CASSSGTEQFF. CDR3 DNA sequence: TGTGCCAGCAGCTCCGGGACAGAGCAGTTCTTC.

The V and J genes are TRBV27 and TRBJ1-1, with 10 bases identical to TRBD1. With V trimmed by 4 bases and J by 4 bases, 3 bases remained unmatched. The CDR3 is made up of 14 amino acids. Germline assignment: CDR1 MNHEY and CDR2 SMNVEV (reference sequence). The DNA of the CDR3 is TGTGCCAGCAGTTCGACAGGGGGCGGCACTGAAGCTTTCTTT. Translating it yields CASSSTGGGTEAFF.

The chain carries TRBV11-2 and TRBJ2-7; D possibly corresponds to TRBD2 (6 bases). CDR1 is SGHAT and CDR2 is FQNNGV in the germline V gene. The CDR3 consists of 14 residues. Trimming took 2 bases from V and 2 from J, leaving 10 bases between them. The CDR3 loop is CASSLLAETYEQYF. In DNA, the CDR3 is TGTGCCAGCAGCTTATTAGCGGAGACCTACGAGCAGTACTTC. The full variable domain, its missing parts supplied by reference TRBV11-2 and TRBJ2-7, is EAGVAQSPRYKIIEKRQSVAFWCNPISGHATLYWYQQILGQGPKLLIQFQNNGVVDDSQLPKDRFSAERLKGVDSTLKIQPAKLEDSAVYLCASSLLAETYEQYFGPGTRLTVT.

V usage is TRBV10-3 and J usage is TRBJ1-6; tentative D call: TRBD1 (5 bases). Trimming left V 3 bases short and J 8 bases short, with 14 bases between. This CDR3 has 15 residues. Germline values: CDR1 ENHRY, CDR2 SYGVKD. The CDR3 DNA sequence: TGTGCCATCAGTGACAGAGGACCGGGGGATTCACCCCTCCACTTT. It codes for CAISDRGPGDSPLHF.

The CDR3 here is CAWSAPTAYGYTF. The CDR3 nucleotides read TGTGCCTGGAGTGCCCCGACAGCCTATGGCTACACCTTC. The rearrangement links TRBV30 to TRBJ1-2; D may be TRBD1 (5 bases). Trimming took 1 base from V and 4 from J, leaving 10 bases between them. Germline V gene sequence: CDR1 GTSNPN, CDR2 SVGIG (reference sequence). This CDR3 spans 13 amino acids. The variable domain in full, completed from reference TRBV30 and TRBJ1-2, reads SQTIHQWPATLVQPVGSPLSLECTVEGTSNPNLYWYRQAAGRGLQLLFYSVGIGQISSEVPQNLSASRPQDRQFILSSKKLLLSDSGFYLCAWSAPTAYGYTFGSGTRLTVV.

The chain employs TRBV7-6 and TRBJ2-5, with 10 bases lining up with TRBD2. The CDR3 loop spans 17 amino acids. J was trimmed by 4 bases and V by 5 bases; bases with no gene match: 13. Germline CDR1 SGHVS, CDR2 FNYEAQ. DNA for the CDR3: TGTGCCAGCAGCCCAGGGACTAGCGCAGGACATGCAGAGACCCAGTACTTC. Residues: CASSPGTSAGHAETQYF.

The chain employs TRBV9 and TRBJ2-2, with a weak D call TRBD2 (5 bases). Germline values: CDR1 SGDLS, CDR2 YYNGEE. This CDR3 has 13 amino acids. V was clipped by 0 bases and J by 8 bases, with 8 bases between them. CDR3 loop: CASSVGGLGELFF. The CDR3 bases are TGTGCCAGCAGCGTAGGCGGACTTGGGGAGCTGTTTTTT.

J is TRBJ1-2 and V is TRBV7-3; D is undetermined. The CDR3 runs to 13 residues. V shed 3 bases and J shed 6 bases, with 11 bases lying between them. Germline V gene lookup returns CDR1 SGHTA and CDR2 FQGTGA. The CDR3 bases are TGTGCCAGCAGCTTGGGTCTCGCGGATGGCTACACCTTC. The encoded protein is CASSLGLADGYTF.

This clone was detected only a few times. Distinct nucleotide sequences in the sample also encode this CDR3. V and J are TRBV5-6 and TRBJ2-7; D perhaps matches TRBD2 (5 bases). Trimming removed 2 bases from V and 0 bases from J, with 6 bases in between. CDR3 length: 13 residues. The germline CDR1 and CDR2 sequences are SGHDT and YYEEEE. The CDR3 coding sequence is TGTGCCAGCAGCTTAGGGAGCTCCTACGAGCAGTACTTC. As protein: CASSLGSSYEQYF. The full variable domain, completed using reference TRBV5-6 and TRBJ2-7, is DAGVTQSPTHLIKTRGQQVTLRCSPKSGHDTVSWYQQALGQGPQFIFQYYEEEERQRGNFPDRFSGHQFPNYSSELNVNALLLGDSALYLCASSLGSSYEQYFGPGTRLTVT.

The chain joins TRBV4-1 to TRBJ2-7; TRBD1 is a possible D gene (5 bases). The germline V gene encodes CDR1 MGHRA and CDR2 YSYEKL. The CDR3 loop spans 16 amino acids. Between the trimmed V and J ends, which lost 7 bases and 0 bases, there was a span of 19 bases. CDR3 sequence: CASTFRTGASSYEQYF. The CDR3 nucleotides are TGCGCCAGCACCTTCCGTACAGGCGCCAGCTCCTACGAGCAGTACTTC.

The V gene is TRBV19, the J gene TRBJ2-7; possibly TRBD1 for D (6 bases). Germline CDR1 is LNHDA and CDR2 is SQIVND (reference sequence). Trimming cost V 5 bases and J 3 bases, with 14 bases left between them. The length of the CDR3 is 14 residues. The CDR3 DNA is TGTGCCAGTAGTCCCGACCGGGACAACTACGAGCAGTACTTC. This codes for CASSPDRDNYEQYF.

J is TRBJ2-6 and V is TRBV27, with TRBD2 identical over 7 bases. The germline V gene encodes CDR1 MNHEY and CDR2 SMNVEV (reference sequence). This CDR3 spans 19 amino acids. V shed 7 bases and J 2 bases; nucleotides not matched to a gene: 17. The CDR3 region has the DNA TGTGCCAGCATATCCCGTTCCCGGGACTATCTAGCTGGGGCCAACGTCCTGACTTTC. Translating gives CASISRSRDYLAGANVLTF. Filled out from reference TRBV27 and TRBJ2-6, the complete variable domain reads EAQVTQNPRYLITVTGKKLTVTCSQNMNHEYMSWYRQDPGLGLRQIYYSMNVEVTDKGDVPEGYKVSRKEKRNFPLILESPSPNQTSLYFCASISRSRDYLAGANVLTFGAGSRLTVL.

This rearrangement joins TRBV14 to TRBJ2-5; possible D gene TRBD1, 6 bases. The germline CDR1 and CDR2 sequences are SGHDN and FVKESK. This CDR3 comprises 13 residues. Trimming stripped 1 base from V and 3 bases from J, with 6 bases between. The CDR3 DNA is TGTGCCAGCAGCCAAGGACAGGAAGAGACCCAGTACTTC. It codes for CASSQGQEETQYF. The entire variable domain, with the rest obtained from reference TRBV14 and TRBJ2-5, is as follows: EAGVTQFPSHSVIEKGQTVTLRCDPISGHDNLYWYRRVMGKEIKFLLHFVKESKQDESGMPNNRFLAERTGGTYSTLKVQPAELEDSGVYFCASSQGQEETQYFGPGTRLLVL.

V gene TRBV10-3 combines with J gene TRBJ2-7; 10 positions match TRBD2. The CDR3 consists of 18 residues. Germline-derived CDR1 and CDR2 are ENHRY and SYGVKD. Unmatched junction bases numbered 12, after V lost 0 bases and J lost 4 bases. The CDR3 is CAISESGGASGSGYEQYF. As DNA, the CDR3 is TGTGCCATCAGTGAGTCAGGAGGGGCTAGCGGGAGTGGTTACGAGCAGTACTTC.

The chain carries TRBV10-1 and TRBJ2-1; D gene unclear. CDR3 length equals 12 residues. From germline, CDR1 is WNHNN and CDR2 SYGVQD (reference sequence). Trimming removed 4 bases from V and 4 bases from J, with 5 bases in between. Here the CDR3 DNA reads TGCGCCAGCAGTGCAGATTACAATGAGCAGTTCTTC. This sequence encodes CASSADYNEQFF.

This clone was counted between two and nine times. The V gene is TRBV10-2, the J gene TRBJ2-7; TRBD2 matches 11 bases. V was clipped by 6 bases and J by 3 bases; unmatched bases: 1. Germline V CDR1 and CDR2: WSHSY, SAAADI. The CDR3 runs to 13 residues. The CDR3 DNA follows: TGCGCCAGCAGGGGACTAGCGGACTACGAGCAGTACTTC. As protein: CASRGLADYEQYF.

The V and J genes are TRBV28 and TRBJ1-5; tentatively, D is TRBD1 (6 bases). Trimming removed 5 bases from V and 4 bases from J, with 9 bases in between. Germline values: CDR1 MDHEN, CDR2 SYDVKM. CDR3 length: 13 residues. CDR3 nucleotides: TGTGCCAGCAGTAACACAGGGAATCAGCCCCAGCATTTT. It specifies CASSNTGNQPQHF. The full variable domain, in which reference TRBV28 and TRBJ1-5 provide the parts outside the CDR3, is DVKVTQSSRYLVKRTGEKVFLECVQDMDHENMFWYRQDPGLGLRLIYFSYDVKMKEKGDIPEGYSVSREKKERFSLILESASTNQTSMYLCASSNTGNQPQHFGDGTRLSIL.

This clone showed up just a few times. This chain connects TRBV19 to TRBJ2-1; D gene uncertain. The germline V gene encodes CDR1 LNHDA and CDR2 SQIVND (reference sequence). The CDR3 length is 16 residues. V lost 0 bases to trimming and J lost 8 bases, with 17 bases between them. For the CDR3, the DNA is TGTGCCAGTAGTATAGATCCCCTAGGCGGAGCGCATGAGCAGTTCTTC. It codes for CASSIDPLGGAHEQFF.

This sequence joins TRBV27 and TRBJ1-6; D is uncertain. Germline V gives CDR1 MNHEY, CDR2 SMNVEV (reference sequence). V dropped 5 bases and J dropped 9 bases, with 11 bases sitting between them. This CDR3 region has 13 residues. The CDR3 loop is CASSPIYGSPLHF. CDR3 DNA: TGTGCCAGCAGTCCTATTTATGGTTCACCCCTCCACTTT.

The chain employs TRBV30 and TRBJ2-3; D is possibly TRBD2 (5 bases). With 1 base removed from V and 0 bases from J, the gap between germline ends came to 11 bases. This CDR3 is 15 amino acids long. Germline V gene data show CDR1 as GTSNPN and CDR2 as SVGIG (reference sequence). The CDR3 DNA is TGTGCCTGGAGTGGCGGGTTATCTAGCACAGATACGCAGTATTTT. As protein: CAWSGGLSSTDTQYF.

V and J are TRBV9 and TRBJ1-1, with TRBD1 matching over 8 bases. The CDR3 consists of 16 residues. Germline CDR1 SGDLS, CDR2 YYNGEE. V lost 3 bases, J lost 5 bases, and 12 bases stayed unmatched. CDR3 in amino acids: CASSGTGSGWGTEAFF. The CDR3 bases are TGTGCCAGCAGCGGGACAGGGTCTGGGTGGGGGACTGAAGCTTTCTTT.